Listed below are T cell receptor beta chains from one sample, sequenced in a study of beta chain features in type 1 diabetes. Sequenced by immunoSEQ multiplex PCR; TCRdb stores in-frame clones only, minus some. The data show about 220,000 clones, approximately 10% seen once. Input material: central memory CD4+ T cells from blood. All receptors derive from a man aged 18 to 30 in good health. CDR3s include the opening cysteine and the closing phenylalanine or tryptophan. Fields, in order: V gene, J gene, D gene, clone size, CDR3 DNA, CDR3 protein. D genes are given only for firm matches. Clone sizes are given selectively: once, few, many, or a class where the clone is expanded.

V gene: TRBV7-2
J gene: TRBJ2-7
D gene: NA
clone size: NA
CDR3 DNA: TGTGCCAGCAGCTTTATGGCCGGACACTCCTACGAGCAGTACTTC
CDR3 protein: CASSFMAGHSYEQYF

V gene: TRBV11-2
J gene: TRBJ2-1
D gene: NA
clone size: few
CDR3 DNA: TGTGCCAGCAGCCTCCACAGGGCCCCACCCTACAATGAGCAGTTCTTC
CDR3 protein: CASSLHRAPPYNEQFF

V gene: TRBV2
J gene: TRBJ2-7
D gene: NA
clone size: few
CDR3 DNA: TGTGCCAGCACCGACAGGTCCCCCAACGAGCAGTACTTC
CDR3 protein: CASTDRSPNEQYF

V gene: TRBV2
J gene: TRBJ1-2
D gene: NA
clone size: NA
CDR3 DNA: TGTGCCAGCAGACCTGGGACGAACTATGGCTACACCTTC
CDR3 protein: CASRPGTNYGYTF

V gene: TRBV7-2
J gene: TRBJ2-5
D gene: NA
clone size: many
CDR3 DNA: TGTGCCAGCAGCTTAGCGTGGGAGACCCAGTACTTC
CDR3 protein: CASSLAWETQYF

V gene: TRBV4-2
J gene: TRBJ2-5
D gene: TRBD2
clone size: NA
CDR3 DNA: TGTGCCAGCAGCCAAGGCCTAGCGGCGGGGGGAGAGACCCAGTACTTC
CDR3 protein: CASSQGLAAGGETQYF

V gene: TRBV6-5
J gene: TRBJ2-7
D gene: NA
clone size: few
CDR3 DNA: TGTGCCAGCAGTGAGGAGCGGTCCTACGAGCAGTACTTC
CDR3 protein: CASSEERSYEQYF

V gene: TRBV29-1
J gene: TRBJ1-1
D gene: NA
clone size: few
CDR3 DNA: TGCAGCGTTGAGACCAACACTGAAGCTTTCTTT
CDR3 protein: CSVETNTEAFF

V gene: TRBV7-9
J gene: TRBJ1-1
D gene: NA
clone size: few
CDR3 DNA: TGTGCCAGCAGCCCCCTCTGGGGGCGTCGAACTGAAGCTTTCTTT
CDR3 protein: CASSPLWGRRTEAFF

V gene: TRBV19
J gene: TRBJ2-1
D gene: NA
clone size: few
CDR3 DNA: TGTGCCAGTAGTCCCCTCGTCGGGAGAGAGTACAATGAGCAGTTCTTC
CDR3 protein: CASSPLVGREYNEQFF

V gene: TRBV4-2
J gene: TRBJ2-7
D gene: NA
clone size: NA
CDR3 DNA: TGTGCCAGCAGCCAAGAATACTGGCAGGGCGAGCAGTACTTC
CDR3 protein: CASSQEYWQGEQYF

V gene: TRBV27
J gene: TRBJ1-2
D gene: NA
clone size: NA
CDR3 DNA: TGTGCCAGCAGTTTACAGGGGACCTATGGCTACACCTTC
CDR3 protein: CASSLQGTYGYTF

V gene: TRBV5-1
J gene: TRBJ2-1
D gene: NA
clone size: few
CDR3 DNA: TGCGCCAGCAGCCCTGACAGAAACAATGAGCAGTTCTTC
CDR3 protein: CASSPDRNNEQFF

V gene: TRBV15
J gene: TRBJ1-2
D gene: NA
clone size: few
CDR3 DNA: TGTGCCACCAGCAGAGATGGGAATTACTATGGCTACACCTTC
CDR3 protein: CATSRDGNYYGYTF

V gene: TRBV9
J gene: TRBJ2-1
D gene: TRBD2
clone size: few
CDR3 DNA: TGTGCCAGCAGCGTAGCTAGCGGGGAGTACAATGAGCAGTTCTTC
CDR3 protein: CASSVASGEYNEQFF

V gene: TRBV10-3
J gene: TRBJ2-3
D gene: NA
clone size: few
CDR3 DNA: TGTGCCATCGCCGTGGCAGGCACTAGCACAGATACGCAGTATTTT
CDR3 protein: CAIAVAGTSTDTQYF

V gene: TRBV7-2
J gene: TRBJ1-1
D gene: NA
clone size: many
CDR3 DNA: TGTGCCAGCAGCTTCGGGTTTACTGAAGCTTTCTTT
CDR3 protein: CASSFGFTEAFF

V gene: TRBV20-1
J gene: TRBJ2-5
D gene: NA
clone size: NA
CDR3 DNA: TGCAGTGCTAGCGATGAGACCCAGTACTTC
CDR3 protein: CSASDETQYF

V gene: TRBV4-3
J gene: TRBJ2-7
D gene: TRBD1
clone size: few
CDR3 DNA: TGCGCCAGCAGCCAAGGAGTTTTGCTTGGACAGGGAGGCGAGCAGTACTTC
CDR3 protein: CASSQGVLLGQGGEQYF

V gene: TRBV4-3
J gene: TRBJ2-7
D gene: TRBD1
clone size: few
CDR3 DNA: TGCGCCAGCAGTGCGACCGGGACAGGGTCTTCCGAGCAGTACTTC
CDR3 protein: CASSATGTGSSEQYF

V gene: TRBV7-9
J gene: TRBJ2-6
D gene: TRBD2
clone size: NA
CDR3 DNA: TGTGCCAGCATCCGACTAGCGGCGAACTCTGGGGCCAACGTCCTGACTTTC
CDR3 protein: CASIRLAANSGANVLTF

V gene: TRBV7-2
J gene: TRBJ2-3
D gene: NA
clone size: few
CDR3 DNA: TGTGCCAGCAGCTCCCAGGGTTTAGATACGCAGTATTTT
CDR3 protein: CASSSQGLDTQYF

V gene: TRBV30
J gene: TRBJ1-1
D gene: TRBD1
clone size: few
CDR3 DNA: TGTGCCTGGGGCGAAGGACAGGGACTGAACACTGAAGCTTTCTTT
CDR3 protein: CAWGEGQGLNTEAFF

V gene: TRBV2
J gene: TRBJ2-5
D gene: NA
clone size: NA
CDR3 DNA: TGTGCCAGCACTTTTTTCCGAGATTCGGGAACCCAGTACTTC
CDR3 protein: CASTFFRDSGTQYF

V gene: TRBV27
J gene: TRBJ1-2
D gene: NA
clone size: NA
CDR3 DNA: TGTGCCAGCAGCTCTGGATGGGTAGGGGCAGGGGGCTACACCTTC
CDR3 protein: CASSSGWVGAGGYTF

V gene: TRBV7-8
J gene: TRBJ2-2
D gene: NA
clone size: NA
CDR3 DNA: TGTGCCAGCAGCTTAGCTCCTAACACCGGGGAGCTGTTTTTT
CDR3 protein: CASSLAPNTGELFF

V gene: TRBV5-1
J gene: TRBJ2-2
D gene: TRBD2
clone size: few
CDR3 DNA: TGCGCCAGCAGCTCACTAGCGGAGAACACCGGGGAGCTGTTTTTT
CDR3 protein: CASSSLAENTGELFF

V gene: TRBV18
J gene: TRBJ2-1
D gene: NA
clone size: NA
CDR3 DNA: TGTGCCAGCTCACCACTGCTAGGTGGCAATGAGCAGTTCTTC
CDR3 protein: CASSPLLGGNEQFF

V gene: TRBV7-2
J gene: TRBJ2-3
D gene: NA
clone size: NA
CDR3 DNA: TGTGCCAGCAGCTCATCCGGTTTAAGAGGCGATACGCAGTATTTT
CDR3 protein: CASSSSGLRGDTQYF

V gene: TRBV5-5
J gene: TRBJ2-3
D gene: NA
clone size: few
CDR3 DNA: TGTGCCAGCGCCGAAGGGCAATCGGTGACAGATACGCAGTATTTT
CDR3 protein: CASAEGQSVTDTQYF

V gene: TRBV28
J gene: TRBJ2-7
D gene: TRBD1
clone size: NA
CDR3 DNA: TGTGCCAGCAGTTTGGGGGGACAGGGCTCCTACGAGCAGTACTTC
CDR3 protein: CASSLGGQGSYEQYF

V gene: TRBV10-3
J gene: TRBJ2-5
D gene: TRBD2
clone size: many
CDR3 DNA: TGTGCCATCAGTGAGTCGGGGACTAGTTTAGGGAGAGAGACCCAGTACTTC
CDR3 protein: CAISESGTSLGRETQYF

V gene: TRBV7-9
J gene: TRBJ2-7
D gene: TRBD1
clone size: NA
CDR3 DNA: TGTGCCAGCAGGGGAGGACAGGGATACGAGCAGTACTTC
CDR3 protein: CASRGGQGYEQYF

V gene: TRBV9
J gene: TRBJ2-5
D gene: TRBD2
clone size: NA
CDR3 DNA: TGTGCCAGCAGCGTAGATCCGCTTGGACGGGAGGGCCGAGAGACCCAGTACTTC
CDR3 protein: CASSVDPLGREGRETQYF

V gene: TRBV15
J gene: TRBJ1-1
D gene: NA
clone size: NA
CDR3 DNA: TGTGCCACCAGCAGAGAATCGATGAACACTGAAGCTTTCTTT
CDR3 protein: CATSRESMNTEAFF

V gene: TRBV6-1
J gene: TRBJ2-1
D gene: NA
clone size: few
CDR3 DNA: TGTGCCAGCAGAGGACGTTTGGATGAGCAGTTCTTC
CDR3 protein: CASRGRLDEQFF

V gene: TRBV7-9
J gene: TRBJ2-3
D gene: NA
clone size: NA
CDR3 DNA: TGTGCCAGCAGCCGCCAGGGTGGGGGCACAGATACGCAGTATTTT
CDR3 protein: CASSRQGGGTDTQYF

V gene: TRBV29-1
J gene: TRBJ1-4
D gene: TRBD1
clone size: NA
CDR3 DNA: TGCAGCGGAACAGGGGGCAGGGGTGAAAAACTGTTTTTT
CDR3 protein: CSGTGGRGEKLFF

V gene: TRBV29-1
J gene: TRBJ2-1
D gene: TRBD2
clone size: few
CDR3 DNA: TGCAGCGTTGAAGATCGGCGGGGGTTCCAGCAGTTCTTC
CDR3 protein: CSVEDRRGFQQFF

V gene: TRBV4-1
J gene: TRBJ2-3
D gene: NA
clone size: NA
CDR3 DNA: TGCGCCAGCAGCCAAGATCCGGGCGGGACGGGGTCAGATACGCAGTATTTT
CDR3 protein: CASSQDPGGTGSDTQYF

V gene: TRBV27
J gene: TRBJ2-1
D gene: NA
clone size: many
CDR3 DNA: TGTGCCAGCGCACTACAGGCGCCGCGGAACAATGAGCAGTTCTTC
CDR3 protein: CASALQAPRNNEQFF

V gene: TRBV27
J gene: TRBJ2-3
D gene: TRBD1
clone size: many
CDR3 DNA: TGTGCCAGCAGTTCGGTCGGGCAGGGGGTGAGAGATACGCAGTATTTT
CDR3 protein: CASSSVGQGVRDTQYF

V gene: TRBV5-1
J gene: TRBJ2-1
D gene: TRBD2
clone size: NA
CDR3 DNA: TGCGCCAGCAGCTTGGGGGCGTCGGGAGGCTACAATGAGCAGTTCTTC
CDR3 protein: CASSLGASGGYNEQFF

V gene: TRBV4-1
J gene: TRBJ2-7
D gene: TRBD2
clone size: few
CDR3 DNA: TGCGCCAGCAGCCAAGATCCCGACACCCGACTAGCGGGAGTTAAATCCTACGAGCAGTACTTC
CDR3 protein: CASSQDPDTRLAGVKSYEQYF

V gene: TRBV5-4
J gene: TRBJ2-5
D gene: NA
clone size: NA
CDR3 DNA: TGTGCCAGCAGCTTTACTGCGGTCGAAGAGACCCAGTACTTC
CDR3 protein: CASSFTAVEETQYF

V gene: TRBV29-1
J gene: TRBJ2-7
D gene: TRBD2
clone size: few
CDR3 DNA: TGCAGCGTCTCTACTAGCGGGGGGCTCGGGCTTATCTTC
CDR3 protein: CSVSTSGGLGLIF

V gene: TRBV7-2
J gene: TRBJ2-1
D gene: NA
clone size: few
CDR3 DNA: TGTGCCAGCAGCTTCCTAAGGACTGGAAGAAATGAGCAGTTCTTC
CDR3 protein: CASSFLRTGRNEQFF

V gene: TRBV10-3
J gene: TRBJ2-5
D gene: NA
clone size: many
CDR3 DNA: TGTGCCATCAGTGAGTCGGTCAGTAAAGAGACCCAGTACTTC
CDR3 protein: CAISESVSKETQYF

V gene: TRBV30
J gene: TRBJ2-7
D gene: NA
clone size: few
CDR3 DNA: TGTGCCTGGAGTAGAGGGGGGGACTCCTACGAGCAGTACTTC
CDR3 protein: CAWSRGGDSYEQYF